A selection of T cell receptor beta chains follows, all from one sample in a study of blood T cell repertoires in COVID-19. Using immunoSEQ multiplex PCR, the repertoire was profiled, and TCRdb retains in-frame clones only, with some absent. The repertoire holds 80,000 or so clones, about 90% seen once, with around 1% in the top ten. The sample comprised peripheral blood. These receptors all come from a woman aged 45-60 years in a cohort sampled during active COVID-19. The CDR3 runs from the conserved cysteine through the conserved F or W. A D gene is named only where the DNA matches it firmly. Size is stated for part of the rows, as once, few or many counts, or as a class when the clone is expanded.

TRBV18	TRBJ2-1	once	TRBD2	TGTGCCAGCTCACGACTAGCAGACAATGAGCAGTTCTTC	CASSRLADNEQFF
TRBV7-3	TRBJ1-1	-	-	TGTGCCAGCAGCTTACAGAACCGGAACACTGAAGCTTTCTTT	CASSLQNRNTEAFF
TRBV30	TRBJ2-7	-	TRBD2	TGTGCCCTAACGGGCGGGAGGGCTTCATACAGCTCCTACGAGCAGTACTTC	CALTGGRASYSSYEQYF
TRBV12-3/TRBV12-4	TRBJ2-1	once	-	TGTGCCAGCAGTGGACTTCCCTACAATGAGCAGTTCTTC	CASSGLPYNEQFF
TRBV30	TRBJ1-4	-	TRBD1	TGTGCCTGGATCCTGCCGGGGGCAGGGGGCCCTGAAAAACTGTTTTTT	CAWILPGAGGPEKLFF
TRBV4-1	TRBJ1-5	-	-	TGCGCCAGCAGCCAAGCCTCCGGGTTGGTCAATCAGCCCCAGCATTTT	CASSQASGLVNQPQHF
TRBV10-3	TRBJ1-2	-	-	TGTGCCATCAGTGAGAGGGGGGGCTCGGATGGCTACACCTTC	CAISERGGSDGYTF
TRBV5-1	TRBJ1-1	-	-	TGCGCCAGCAGCCCAACGACGGGGGGGCTGAGGAACACTGAAGCTTTCTTT	CASSPTTGGLRNTEAFF
TRBV7-7	TRBJ2-7	-	-	TGTGCCAGCAGCTTGGACAGGACTAAGGAGCAGTACTTC	CASSLDRTKEQYF
TRBV4-1	TRBJ2-3	-	TRBD1	TGCGCCACCGGGACAGTCACAGATACGCAGTATTTT	CATGTVTDTQYF
TRBV10-3	TRBJ2-4	-	-	TGTGCCATCAGTGAGTTCCTTTCGGGGAGGTCAGCCAAAAACATTCAGTACTTC	CAISEFLSGRSAKNIQYF
TRBV24-1	TRBJ1-5	-	TRBD1	TGTGCCACCAGTGGAGGACAGGGACTCGCTCAGCCCCAGCATTTT	CATSGGQGLAQPQHF
TRBV7-9	TRBJ1-2	-	-	TGTGCCAGCAGTCCAGGGGTCTATGGCTACACCTTC	CASSPGVYGYTF
TRBV6-5	TRBJ2-5	-	-	TGTGCCAGCAGTTCACAATTCAGGGGCGAGACCCAGTACTTC	CASSSQFRGETQYF
TRBV6-5	TRBJ2-7	-	-	TGTGCCAGCAGTTACCGCTACGACAGCTACGAGCAGTACTTC	CASSYRYDSYEQYF
TRBV6-5	TRBJ1-4	-	-	TGTGCCAGCCAATTAGCGAGGGCCCGTGGGGAAAAACTGTTTTTT	CASQLARARGEKLFF
TRBV7-7	TRBJ2-3	-	TRBD2	TGTGCTAGCAGCACGGGACTAGCGGGCACAGATACGCAGTATTTT	CASSTGLAGTDTQYF
TRBV15	TRBJ2-5	-	TRBD1	TGTGCCACCAGCACGGGACAGCTCCAAGAGACCCAGTACTTC	CATSTGQLQETQYF